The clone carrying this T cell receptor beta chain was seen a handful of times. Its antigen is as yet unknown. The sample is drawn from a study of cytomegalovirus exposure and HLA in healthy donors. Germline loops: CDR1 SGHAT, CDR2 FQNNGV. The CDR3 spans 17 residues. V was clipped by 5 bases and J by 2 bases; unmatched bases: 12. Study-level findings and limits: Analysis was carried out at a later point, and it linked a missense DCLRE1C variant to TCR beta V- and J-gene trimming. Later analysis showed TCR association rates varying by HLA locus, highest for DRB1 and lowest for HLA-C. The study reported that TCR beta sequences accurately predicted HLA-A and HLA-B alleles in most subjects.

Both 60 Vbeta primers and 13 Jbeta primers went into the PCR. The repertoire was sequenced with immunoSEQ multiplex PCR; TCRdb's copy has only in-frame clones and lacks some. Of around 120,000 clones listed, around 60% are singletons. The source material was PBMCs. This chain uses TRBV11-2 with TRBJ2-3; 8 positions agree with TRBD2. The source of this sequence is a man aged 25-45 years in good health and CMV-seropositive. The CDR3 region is CASSPGRAGANTDTQYF. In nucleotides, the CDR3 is TGTGCCAGCAGCCCCGGGAGGGCGGGGGCAAACACAGATACGCAGTATTTT.